The rows below give T cell receptor beta chains drawn from one sample of a study of shared clonotypes between healthy human individuals. Only in-frame clones appear in the TCRdb table, and some are missing; sequencing was by immunoSEQ multiplex PCR. The sample includes under 1,100,000 clones, around 75% of them seen just once. Sequenced sample: memory CD4+ T cells sorted from blood. The receptor set was obtained from a man between 18 and 29 years old in good health. The CDR3 runs from the conserved cysteine through the conserved F or W. A D gene is named only where the DNA matches it firmly. Clone sizes are given selectively: once, few, many, or a class where the clone is expanded.

v_gene	abundance	j_gene	d_gene	CDR3aa	CDR3nt
TRBV30	-	TRBJ2-5	-	CAWSAEETQYF	TGTGCCTGGAGTGCGGAGGAGACCCAGTACTTC
TRBV12-5	-	TRBJ2-2	-	CASGFVTVPSNTGELFF	TGTGCTAGTGGTTTCGTGACAGTTCCTTCGAACACCGGGGAGCTGTTTTTT
TRBV9	many	TRBJ1-2	-	CASSVEWGSGYGYTF	TGTGCCAGCAGCGTAGAATGGGGATCCGGGTATGGCTACACCTTC
TRBV5-3	-	TRBJ2-7	-	CARSRENEQYF	TGTGCCAGAAGCCGGGAGAACGAGCAGTACTTC
TRBV7-2	few	TRBJ1-5	TRBD1	CASSYRGQQPQHF	TGTGCCAGCAGCTACAGGGGGCAACAGCCCCAGCATTTT
TRBV30	-	TRBJ2-7	TRBD2	CAWKIGAGRFHEQYF	TGTGCCTGGAAAATAGGAGCGGGAAGGTTCCACGAGCAGTACTTC
TRBV4-1	-	TRBJ2-5	TRBD2	CASSQGVTSGGAWETQYF	TGCGCCAGCAGCCAAGGTGTGACTAGCGGGGGGGCATGGGAGACCCAGTACTTC
TRBV25-1	-	TRBJ2-5	TRBD2	CASSARTSGRAGETQYF	TGTGCCAGCAGTGCCCGGACTAGCGGGAGGGCCGGAGAGACCCAGTACTTC
TRBV30	-	TRBJ2-1	TRBD2	CAWSLAGGSYNEQFF	TGTGCCTGGAGCTTAGCGGGAGGGTCCTACAATGAGCAGTTCTTC
TRBV5-6	-	TRBJ2-7	TRBD2	CASSFTAGAMGEQYF	TGTGCCAGCAGCTTTACAGCGGGAGCCATGGGGGAGCAGTACTTC
TRBV7-3	few	TRBJ1-5	-	CASSLGGGQPQHF	TGTGCCAGCAGCTTAGGGGGCGGACAGCCCCAGCATTTT
TRBV6-5	-	TRBJ2-3	-	CASSYSLGITDTQYF	TGTGCCAGCAGTTACTCGTTGGGGATCACAGATACGCAGTATTTT
TRBV7-2	-	TRBJ1-3	TRBD1	CASSLVPTGYKGNTIYF	TGTGCCAGCAGCTTAGTCCCGACAGGGTATAAGGGAAACACCATATATTTT
TRBV14	-	TRBJ2-7	TRBD2	CASSPGTSYYEQYF	TGTGCCAGCAGCCCCGGGACTAGCTATTACGAGCAGTACTTC
TRBV7-8	-	TRBJ2-1	-	CASSLALYNEQFF	TGTGCCAGCAGCTTGGCTCTTTACAATGAGCAGTTCTTC
TRBV28	-	TRBJ2-7	-	CASSPPNGPGSYEQYF	TGTGCCAGCAGTCCTCCTAACGGACCAGGTTCCTACGAGCAGTACTTC
TRBV29-1	-	TRBJ1-2	-	CSVSGPGYGYTF	TGCAGCGTTAGTGGGCCGGGCTATGGCTACACCTTC
TRBV5-1	-	TRBJ2-7	-	CASSLEGRYEQYF	TGCGCCAGCAGCTTGGAGGGCCGCTACGAGCAGTACTTC
TRBV19	few	TRBJ2-6	-	CASSTQGSGANVLTF	TGTGCCAGTAGTACTCAGGGCTCTGGGGCCAACGTCCTGACTTTC
TRBV28	-	TRBJ1-6	-	CASSLGGIRYSPLHF	TGTGCCAGCAGTTTAGGGGGGATACGATATTCACCCCTCCACTTT
TRBV13	-	TRBJ1-2	TRBD1	CASSPGGQESYGYTF	TGTGCCAGCAGCCCGGGGGGACAGGAATCTTATGGCTACACCTTC
TRBV28	-	TRBJ1-5	-	CASSSASGHWVNNQPQHF	TGTGCCAGCAGTTCGGCATCCGGTCACTGGGTAAACAATCAGCCCCAGCATTTT
TRBV6-1	once	TRBJ1-1	-	CASSPSTVLEAFF	TGTGCCAGCAGTCCCTCGACAGTACTCGAAGCTTTCTTT
TRBV27	-	TRBJ2-7	TRBD2	CASTLAAYEQYF	TGTGCCAGCACCCTAGCGGCCTACGAGCAGTACTTC
TRBV7-2	-	TRBJ2-5	TRBD1	CASSRTGPGETQYF	TGTGCCAGCAGCCGGACAGGGCCGGGAGAGACCCAGTACTTC
TRBV6-6	-	TRBJ2-5	TRBD2	CATGRREEETQYF	TGTGCCACGGGGAGGCGGGAGGAAGAGACCCAGTACTTC